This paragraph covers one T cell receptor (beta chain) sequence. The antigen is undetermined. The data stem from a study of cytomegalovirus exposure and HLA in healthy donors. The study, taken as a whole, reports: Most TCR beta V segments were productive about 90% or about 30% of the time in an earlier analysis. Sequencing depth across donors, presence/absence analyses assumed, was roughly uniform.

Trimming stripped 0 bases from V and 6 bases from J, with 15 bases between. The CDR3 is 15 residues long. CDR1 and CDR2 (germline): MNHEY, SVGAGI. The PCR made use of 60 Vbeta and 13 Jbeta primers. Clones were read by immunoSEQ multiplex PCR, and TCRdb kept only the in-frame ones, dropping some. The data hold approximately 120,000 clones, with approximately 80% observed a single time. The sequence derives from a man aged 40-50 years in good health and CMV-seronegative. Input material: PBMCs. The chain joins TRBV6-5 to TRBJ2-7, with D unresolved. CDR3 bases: TGTGCCAGCAGTTACTCTGGGCTGAATTCTCCCGAGCAGTACTTC. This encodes CASSYSGLNSPEQYF.